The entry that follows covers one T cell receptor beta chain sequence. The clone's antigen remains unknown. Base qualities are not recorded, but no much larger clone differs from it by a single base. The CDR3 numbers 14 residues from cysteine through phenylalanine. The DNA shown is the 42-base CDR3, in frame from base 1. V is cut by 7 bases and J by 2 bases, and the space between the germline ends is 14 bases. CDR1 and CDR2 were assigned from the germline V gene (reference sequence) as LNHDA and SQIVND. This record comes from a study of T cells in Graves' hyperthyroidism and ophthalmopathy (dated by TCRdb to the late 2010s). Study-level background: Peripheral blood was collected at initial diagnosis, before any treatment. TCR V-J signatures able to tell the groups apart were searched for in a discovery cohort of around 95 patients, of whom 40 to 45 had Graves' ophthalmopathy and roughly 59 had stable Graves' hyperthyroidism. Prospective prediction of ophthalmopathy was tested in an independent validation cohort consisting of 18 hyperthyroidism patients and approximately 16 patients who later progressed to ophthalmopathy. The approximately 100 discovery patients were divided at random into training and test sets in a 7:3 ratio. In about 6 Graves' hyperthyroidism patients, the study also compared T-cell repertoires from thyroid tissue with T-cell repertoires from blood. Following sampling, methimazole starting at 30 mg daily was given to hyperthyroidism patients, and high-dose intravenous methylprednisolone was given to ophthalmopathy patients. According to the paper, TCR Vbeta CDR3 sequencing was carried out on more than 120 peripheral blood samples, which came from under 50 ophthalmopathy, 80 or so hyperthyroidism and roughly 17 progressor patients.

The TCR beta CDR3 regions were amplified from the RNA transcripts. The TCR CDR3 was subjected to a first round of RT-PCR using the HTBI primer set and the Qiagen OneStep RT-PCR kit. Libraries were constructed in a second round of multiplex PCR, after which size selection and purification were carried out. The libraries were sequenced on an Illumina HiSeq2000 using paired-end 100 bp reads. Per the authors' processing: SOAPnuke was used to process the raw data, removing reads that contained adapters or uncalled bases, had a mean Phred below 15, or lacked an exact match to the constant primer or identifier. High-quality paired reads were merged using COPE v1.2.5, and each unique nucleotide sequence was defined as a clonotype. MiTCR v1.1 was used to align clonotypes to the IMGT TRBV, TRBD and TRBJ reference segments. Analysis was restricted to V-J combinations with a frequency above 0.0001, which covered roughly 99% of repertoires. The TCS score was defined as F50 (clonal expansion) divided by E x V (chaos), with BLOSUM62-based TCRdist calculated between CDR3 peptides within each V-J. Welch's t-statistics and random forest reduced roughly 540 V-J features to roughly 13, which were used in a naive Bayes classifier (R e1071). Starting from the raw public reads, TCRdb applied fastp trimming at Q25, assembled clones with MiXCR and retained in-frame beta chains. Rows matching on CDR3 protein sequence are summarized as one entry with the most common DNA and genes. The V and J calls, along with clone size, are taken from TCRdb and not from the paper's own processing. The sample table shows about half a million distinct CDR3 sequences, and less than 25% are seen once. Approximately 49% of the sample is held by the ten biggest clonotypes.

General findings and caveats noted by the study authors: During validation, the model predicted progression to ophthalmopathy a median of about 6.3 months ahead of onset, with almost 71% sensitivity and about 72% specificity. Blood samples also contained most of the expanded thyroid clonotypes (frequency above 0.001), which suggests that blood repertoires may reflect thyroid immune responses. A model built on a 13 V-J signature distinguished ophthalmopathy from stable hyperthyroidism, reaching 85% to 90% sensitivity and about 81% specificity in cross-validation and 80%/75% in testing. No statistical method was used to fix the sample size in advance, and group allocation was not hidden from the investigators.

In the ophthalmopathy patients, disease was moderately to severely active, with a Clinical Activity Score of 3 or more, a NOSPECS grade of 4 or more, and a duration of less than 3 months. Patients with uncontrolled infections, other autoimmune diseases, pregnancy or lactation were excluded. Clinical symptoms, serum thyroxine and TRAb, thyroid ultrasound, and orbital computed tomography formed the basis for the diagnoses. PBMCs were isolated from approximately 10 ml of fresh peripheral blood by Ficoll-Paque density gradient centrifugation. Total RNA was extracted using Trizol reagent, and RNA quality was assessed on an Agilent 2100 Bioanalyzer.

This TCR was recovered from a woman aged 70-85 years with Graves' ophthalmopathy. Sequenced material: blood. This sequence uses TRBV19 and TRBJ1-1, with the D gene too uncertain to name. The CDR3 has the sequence CASMLGQKNTEAFF. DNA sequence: TGTGCCAGTATGCTTGGGCAAAAAAACACTGAAGCTTTCTTT.